These T cell receptor beta chains were read from a single sample in a study of cytomegalovirus exposure and HLA in healthy donors. Repertoires were generated with immunoSEQ multiplex PCR, while TCRdb's copy carries only in-frame clones and drops some. There are approximately 120,000 clones in the sample; about 86% occur only once, and roughly 2.3% lies in the top ten. Source material: PBMCs. The receptors were gathered from a woman in her 30s in good health and CMV-seronegative. Both conserved end residues are part of each CDR3. The order of the fields is J gene, V gene, clone size, D gene, CDR3 protein, CDR3 DNA. D genes are given only for firm matches. Not every row has a clone size; where given, it reads once, few, many or a size class.

>TRBJ2-1|TRBV28|.|.
CAAEEGRNEQFF
TGTGCCGCAGAGGAGGGGCGGAATGAGCAGTTCTTC
>TRBJ1-5|TRBV5-8|.|.
CASSLFQGRSLNQPQHF
TGTGCCAGCAGCTTGTTTCAGGGCCGAAGCTTAAATCAGCCCCAGCATTTT
>TRBJ2-1|TRBV5-1|.|TRBD2
CASSHTSGRAVEQFF
TGCGCCAGCAGCCACACTAGCGGGAGGGCCGTCGAGCAGTTCTTC
>TRBJ2-2|TRBV2|few|TRBD1
CASSEDRANGELFF
TGTGCCAGCAGTGAGGACAGGGCGAACGGGGAGCTGTTTTTT
>TRBJ2-7|TRBV28|few|TRBD1
CASSGQEKSEQYF
TGTGCCAGCAGTGGACAGGAAAAAAGCGAGCAGTACTTC
>TRBJ2-7|TRBV7-2|.|.
CASSLDVTYEQYF
TGTGCCAGCAGCTTAGACGTTACCTATGAGCAGTACTTC
>TRBJ1-2|TRBV7-9|once|TRBD1
CASSSTGTGATFYGYTF
TGTGCCAGCAGCTCCACCGGGACAGGGGCGACCTTCTATGGCTACACCTTC
>TRBJ2-7|TRBV10-3|few|TRBD2
CAISERAGASYEQYF
TGTGCCATCAGTGAACGAGCGGGGGCCTCCTACGAGCAGTACTTC
>TRBJ1-2|TRBV27|.|TRBD1
CANLPGQGGFFCGYTF
TGTGCCAACCTACCGGGACAGGGGGGGTTCTTCTGTGGCTACACCTTC
>TRBJ2-4|TRBV23-1|.|TRBD2
CASSRDSGAKNIQYF
TGCGCCAGCAGTCGGGATAGCGGGGCCAAAAACATTCAGTACTTC
>TRBJ2-7|TRBV19|.|TRBD2
CASSTGTRYYEQYF
TGTGCCAGTAGTACAGGGACTAGATACTACGAGCAGTACTTC
>TRBJ1-4|TRBV19|.|.
CASSPQVNEKLFF
TGTGCCAGTAGTCCCCAGGTTAATGAAAAACTGTTTTTT
>TRBJ2-1|TRBV5-1|.|TRBD1
CASSATTGAGSYNEQFF
TGCGCCAGCAGCGCAACTACAGGGGCGGGCTCCTACAATGAGCAGTTCTTC
>TRBJ2-5|TRBV5-1|.|.
CASSPQTEQETQYF
TGCGCCAGCAGCCCGCAGACAGAGCAAGAGACCCAGTACTTC
>TRBJ2-1|TRBV7-9|.|.
CASSHLSQGNEQFF
TGTGCCAGCAGCCATCTCTCCCAGGGCAATGAGCAGTTCTTC
>TRBJ2-7|TRBV10-1|once|.
CASSQVGRESYEQYF
TGCGCCAGCAGTCAGGTTGGGAGAGAATCCTACGAGCAGTACTTC
>TRBJ1-2|TRBV27|.|TRBD1
CASSSRQGNGYTF
TGTGCCAGCAGTTCAAGACAGGGGAATGGCTACACCTTC
>TRBJ2-1|TRBV10-2|.|TRBD2
CASSDLGLATWNEQFF
TGCGCCAGCAGTGATTTAGGACTAGCAACGTGGAATGAGCAGTTCTTC
>TRBJ2-1|TRBV27|.|.
CASTSTLGGSGEQFF
TGTGCCAGCACCTCAACTCTCGGGGGTAGTGGTGAGCAGTTCTTC
>TRBJ2-7|TRBV5-6|.|TRBD2
CASSLRAGGPYEQYF
TGTGCCAGCAGCTTGAGAGCGGGAGGACCCTACGAGCAGTACTTC
>TRBJ1-5|TRBV6-1|.|.
CASSQSLGPDQPQHF
TGTGCCAGCAGCCAATCTTTGGGGCCGGATCAGCCCCAGCATTTT
>TRBJ2-2|TRBV4-2|.|.
CASSQGRGWARGGELFF
TGTGCCAGCAGCCAAGGACGCGGGTGGGCACGCGGCGGGGAGCTGTTTTTT
>TRBJ2-3|TRBV11-3|once|TRBD2
CASSQGLAGARAGTDTQYF
TGTGCCAGCAGCCAAGGACTAGCGGGAGCACGGGCCGGCACAGATACGCAGTATTTT
>TRBJ1-2|TRBV10-1|.|TRBD1
CASSETGENGYTF
TGCGCCAGCAGTGAGACAGGGGAGAATGGCTACACCTTC
>TRBJ2-7|TRBV6-1|few|TRBD2
CASGYRGRYLEQYF
TGTGCCAGCGGGTATCGCGGGAGATACCTCGAGCAGTACTTC
>TRBJ2-1|TRBV28|.|TRBD2
CASSTPSGSYNEQFF
TGTGCCAGCAGTACACCTAGCGGATCCTACAATGAGCAGTTCTTC
>TRBJ2-7|TRBV29-1|once|.
CSVESLTGYEQYF
TGCAGCGTTGAATCCTTAACAGGGTACGAGCAGTACTTC
>TRBJ2-2|TRBV7-2|.|TRBD2
CASSQGLAGWNTGELFF
TGTGCCAGCAGCCAAGGGCTAGCGGGCTGGAACACCGGGGAGCTGTTTTTT
>TRBJ2-3|TRBV7-2|.|TRBD2
CASSSTGLAGPDTQYF
TGTGCCAGCAGCTCTACCGGACTAGCGGGACCCGATACGCAGTATTTT
>TRBJ2-5|TRBV2|.|TRBD2
CASSRLAGNIETQYF
TGTGCCAGCAGCCGACTAGCGGGAAATATAGAGACCCAGTACTTC
>TRBJ2-1|TRBV7-6|.|.
CASSLLPFEGQFF
TGTGCCAGCAGCTTACTACCTTTTGAGGGGCAGTTCTTC
>TRBJ2-1|TRBV20-1|.|.
CSARRKFF
TGCAGTGCTAGGCGAAAGTTCTTC
>TRBJ2-1|TRBV9|.|TRBD1
CASSFSGQGPGEQFF
TGTGCCAGCAGTTTTTCGGGACAGGGCCCCGGTGAGCAGTTCTTC
>TRBJ2-6|TRBV27|.|TRBD1
CASKNSRDRRSSGANVLTF
TGTGCCAGCAAAAATTCCCGGGACAGACGTAGTTCTGGGGCCAACGTCCTGACTTTC
>TRBJ2-2|TRBV7-3|.|TRBD2
CASSSRTSGSAGELFF
TGTGCCAGCAGCTCCCGGACTAGCGGGTCGGCCGGGGAGCTGTTTTTT
>TRBJ2-1|TRBV7-8|.|TRBD1
CASTWTGVNEQFF
TGTGCCAGCACCTGGACAGGGGTAAATGAGCAGTTCTTC
>TRBJ2-1|TRBV19|.|TRBD2
CASSLPGLVGGEQFF
TGTGCCAGTAGTCTCCCGGGACTAGTGGGAGGGGAGCAGTTCTTC
>TRBJ2-6|TRBV28|.|.
CASSDVTAQSSSGANVLTF
TGTGCCAGCAGTGACGTGACAGCCCAAAGTAGTTCTGGGGCCAACGTCCTGACTTTC
>TRBJ1-1|TRBV4-1|.|.
CASSQEAAEGAFF
TGCGCCAGCAGCCAAGAAGCGGCTGAAGGAGCTTTCTTT
>TRBJ1-3|TRBV10-3|once|.
CAISGVFSGNTIYF
TGTGCCATCAGTGGCGTTTTCTCTGGAAACACCATATATTTT
>TRBJ2-4|TRBV19|.|.
CASSITTREVLNTLAKNIQYF
TGTGCCAGTAGTATTACCACACGAGAGGTCCTAAACACCTTAGCCAAAAACATTCAGTACTTC
>TRBJ2-7|TRBV4-3|.|TRBD2
CASSQDRLASYEQYF
TGCGCCAGCAGCCAGGACCGACTAGCTTCCTACGAGCAGTACTTC
>TRBJ2-1|TRBV5-6|.|.
CASSFSQATNEQFF
TGTGCCAGCAGCTTCAGCCAGGCGACGAATGAGCAGTTCTTC
>TRBJ2-1|TRBV9|once|.
CASSVAGRVNEQFF
TGTGCCAGCAGCGTAGCTGGCAGGGTTAATGAGCAGTTCTTC
>TRBJ2-1|TRBV25-1|.|.
CASSEFSSYNEQFF
TGTGCCAGCAGTGAATTCTCCAGCTACAATGAGCAGTTCTTC
>TRBJ2-3|TRBV4-3|.|.
CASSQDPGKDTQYF
TGCGCCAGCAGCCAAGATCCAGGGAAGGATACGCAGTATTTT
>TRBJ2-3|TRBV19|.|.
CASSAALSTDTQYF
TGTGCCAGTAGTGCGGCTCTCAGCACAGATACGCAGTATTTT
>TRBJ1-5|TRBV10-3|.|.
CAISDRTGSGHQPQHF
TGTGCCATCAGTGACCGCACAGGGTCGGGGCATCAGCCCCAGCATTTT
>TRBJ1-6|TRBV4-2|.|TRBD1
CASSPGTGGSPLHF
TGTGCCAGCAGCCCGGGGACAGGGGGTTCACCCCTCCACTTT
>TRBJ1-3|TRBV27|.|.
CASSPEGLTGGNTIYF
TGTGCCAGCAGTCCGGAGGGTCTCACCGGTGGAAACACCATATATTTT
>TRBJ2-2|TRBV19|.|.
CASSIGVTGELFF
TGTGCCAGTAGTATAGGCGTCACCGGGGAGCTGTTTTTT
>TRBJ1-6|TRBV5-1|.|.
CASSLEGGDNSPLHF
TGCGCCAGCAGCTTGGAAGGGGGAGATAATTCCCCCCTCCACTTT
>TRBJ1-1|TRBV4-1|.|.
CASSPGPQPNTEAFF
TGCGCCAGCAGCCCTGGTCCACAGCCGAACACTGAAGCTTTCTTT
>TRBJ2-7|TRBV6-5|few|TRBD1
CASSTRDRAAYEQYF
TGTGCCAGCAGCACACGGGACAGGGCCGCCTACGAGCAGTACTTC
>TRBJ2-1|TRBV25-1|.|.
CASSDLGGSRNEQFF
TGTGCCAGCAGTGATCTAGGGGGATCTAGGAATGAGCAGTTCTTC
>TRBJ2-2|TRBV15|few|.
CATRGQTNTGELFF
TGTGCCACCAGAGGACAGACGAACACCGGGGAGCTGTTTTTT
>TRBJ1-4|TRBV29-1|.|.
CSGGGGLGDIDEKLFF
TGCAGCGGCGGGGGGGGTCTAGGTGATATTGATGAAAAACTGTTTTTT
>TRBJ1-1|TRBV7-9|.|TRBD1
CSSSFGTAEAFF
TGTTCCAGCAGCTTCGGGACAGCTGAAGCTTTCTTT
>TRBJ2-3|TRBV7-8|.|TRBD1
CASSSNRDRGPTDTQYF
TGTGCCAGCAGCTCCAACCGGGACAGGGGACCCACAGATACGCAGTATTTT
>TRBJ1-2|TRBV7-8|.|.
CASSPPGLTGGYTF
TGTGCCAGCAGCCCCCCGGGACTGACTGGTGGCTACACCTTC